The source of this T cell receptor beta chain is a study of siplizumab effects on memory and regulatory T cells (dated by TCRdb to between 2018 and 2020). Regarding the study in general: The study looked at the effect of siplizumab, an anti-CD2 antibody, on alloreactive T-cell subsets in allogeneic mixed lymphocyte reactions made from human PBMCs.

In addition, sequencing in three donor pairs included unstimulated CD8+ effector memory subsets alongside CD4+ naive, CD8+ naive, CD8+ TEMRA and CD4+ memory subsets. Sorted unstimulated T cells, along with proliferating T cells recovered from mixed lymphocyte reactions, underwent TCRbeta CDR3 sequencing. Fresh whole blood from some ten HLA-typed healthy donors was used as the source from which PBMCs were isolated. From the cysteine through the phenylalanine, the CDR3 covers 13 amino acids. Just CDR3 DNA is preserved here, 39 bases in frame from base 1. Per the germline V gene (reference sequence), SSHAT is the CDR1 and FNYEAQ is the CDR2. V is pared back by 1 base and J by 5 bases, with 6 bases lying between the germline termini. This clone was seen just once. This receptor's antigen is unknown. Qualities for individual bases were not recorded, and no much larger clone is one base off. Libraries came from the immunoSEQ multiplex PCR assay. Each sample had 85,000 to 100,000 TCR templates assayed by the deep sequencing platform. Genomic DNA extracted from sorted T cells was used for TCRbeta CDR3 sequencing. For the original study's pipeline: The R programming language was used for clonal analysis of TCRbeta CDR3 data. Unstimulated samples were compared with post-reaction CFSE-low samples to define alloreactive CD4+ and CD8+ clones. Regulatory or non-regulatory origin was assigned to alloreactive CD4+ clones by matching of sequences to sorted unstimulated Treg and non-Treg repertoires. TCRdb obtained this table from immuneACCESS and retained in-frame rearrangements with V and J assigned. These tables miss some clones; where compared with another copy, unresolved V genes account for less than half of the shortfall, and the remainder is unexplained. Clone size and the V and J calls come from that table; the DNA yielded D and trimming. The sample table shows approximately 94,000 clones, and more than 95% are seen once. The ten biggest clones cover around 0.029% of the sample.

The study at large found these results: Roughly 75-97% of proliferating CD4+ or CD8+ clones could not be assigned a naive or memory phenotype. Unstimulated naive T cells appeared more diverse than memory T cells, and naive cells seemed to contribute substantially to the alloresponse. Siplizumab significantly reduced the cumulative frequency of alloreactive sequences traceable to unstimulated CD4+ memory T cells. Among mappable alloreactive CD4+ clones, the Treg-derived fraction averaged approximately 69% with siplizumab versus around 25% in control reactions. Sequences below about 10^-5 frequency were poorly captured, so only a minor fraction of alloreactive clones could be mapped to unstimulated subsets. Whether proliferating Tregs from siplizumab cultures were suppressive was not functionally confirmed.

The chain is made from TRBV7-7 and TRBJ2-1; tentative D gene TRBD2, with 5 bases matching. The receptor was derived from a human donor in good health. The material sequenced was naive CD4+ T cells sorted from blood. Interpreted using the paper, the cell subset or site label stands for: unstimulated naive T cells. The CDR3 reads as follows: CASSLGENNEQFF. In nucleotide form, the sequence is TGTGCCAGCAGCTTAGGGGAGAACAATGAGCAGTTCTTC.